The sequence of this T cell receptor beta chain was determined in a study of cytomegalovirus exposure and HLA in healthy donors. Turning to the study itself: It was reported in a later analysis that the same platform had been used for the 120 validation repertoires as for the approximately 700 first-cohort repertoires.

There are 16 residues in the CDR3. Germline CDR1 reads MNHNS; CDR2 reads SASEGT. Trimming cost V 2 bases and J 6 bases, with 17 bases left between them. Points on this clone: The target antigen is unknown.

The method was immunoSEQ multiplex PCR; TCRdb's version includes in-frame clones alone and lacks a portion of them. The sample consists of more than 95,000 clones, about 87% of them appearing once. Study-level points and caveats: The finding came from a later analysis; first-cohort TCR clusters tended to co-occur in the approximately 120 validation repertoires. Cytomegalovirus status was reportedly diagnosed by the classifier with high sensitivity and specificity. In vitro assays verified that a few CMV-associated chains recognized CMV antigens specifically.

Material: PBMCs. The chain recombines TRBV6-1 with TRBJ2-1; the D gene is possibly TRBD2 (6 bases). This clonotype originated in a woman aged 18 to 35 in good health and CMV-seronegative. The DNA of the CDR3 is TGTGCCAGCAGTGAAACGGGGGTCGGGAGCGGCAATGAGCAGTTCTTC. Translating gives CASSETGVGSGNEQFF.